A selection of T cell receptor beta chains follows, all from one sample in a study of cytomegalovirus exposure and HLA in healthy donors. Here immunoSEQ multiplex PCR was the method, and the copy in TCRdb shows in-frame clones only, minus some. The top ten hold 6.5% to 8% of the sample, which has under 90,000 clones, 60% to 70% seen once. The source material was PBMCs. The receptors come from a middle-aged man in good health and CMV-seropositive. CDR3s include the opening cysteine and the closing phenylalanine or tryptophan. Fields, in order: clone size, J gene, D gene, V gene, CDR3 protein, CDR3 DNA. A D gene is named only where the DNA matches it firmly. Size values are once, few and many counts, or a class for expanded clones, and some rows have none.

abundance: -
j_gene: TRBJ1-5
d_gene: TRBD1
v_gene: TRBV28
CDR3aa: CASSPIDRGRGQPQHF
CDR3nt: TGTGCCAGCAGTCCCATAGACAGGGGGCGCGGTCAGCCCCAGCATTTT

abundance: -
j_gene: TRBJ2-1
d_gene: -
v_gene: TRBV21-1
CDR3aa: CASSKRTGHEQFF
CDR3nt: TGTGCCAGCAGCAAGAGGACAGGGCATGAGCAGTTCTTC

abundance: -
j_gene: TRBJ2-7
d_gene: TRBD2
v_gene: TRBV19
CDR3aa: CASSGLRGAGGPGEQYF
CDR3nt: TGTGCCAGTAGTGGCCTGAGAGGAGCGGGAGGGCCGGGCGAGCAGTACTTC

abundance: few
j_gene: TRBJ1-5
d_gene: TRBD1
v_gene: TRBV10-3
CDR3aa: CANQGAFNQPQHF
CDR3nt: TGTGCCAACCAGGGGGCTTTCAATCAGCCCCAGCATTTT

abundance: -
j_gene: TRBJ2-3
d_gene: TRBD1
v_gene: TRBV7-9
CDR3aa: CASSFGQGVDDTQYF
CDR3nt: TGTGCCAGCAGCTTCGGACAGGGGGTAGATGATACGCAGTATTTT

abundance: -
j_gene: TRBJ2-7
d_gene: TRBD1
v_gene: TRBV29-1
CDR3aa: CSVADRGAYEQYF
CDR3nt: TGCAGCGTTGCCGACAGGGGAGCCTACGAGCAGTACTTC

abundance: -
j_gene: TRBJ2-1
d_gene: -
v_gene: TRBV25-1
CDR3aa: CASSTTGTGTYNEQFF
CDR3nt: TGTGCCAGCTCTACCACCGGGACTGGCACCTACAATGAGCAGTTCTTC

abundance: -
j_gene: TRBJ1-4
d_gene: -
v_gene: TRBV28
CDR3aa: CASRAPHGRGALEKLFF
CDR3nt: TGTGCCAGCAGAGCCCCGCATGGCCGGGGGGCGCTTGAAAAACTGTTTTTT

abundance: -
j_gene: TRBJ1-1
d_gene: -
v_gene: TRBV5-6
CDR3aa: CASSSPGGVVTEAFF
CDR3nt: TGTGCCAGCAGCTCCCCGGGGGGCGTTGTGACTGAAGCTTTCTTT

abundance: -
j_gene: TRBJ2-5
d_gene: -
v_gene: TRBV7-2
CDR3aa: CASTKQGRETQYF
CDR3nt: TGTGCCAGCACTAAACAGGGGAGGGAGACCCAGTACTTC

abundance: few
j_gene: TRBJ2-3
d_gene: TRBD1
v_gene: TRBV9
CDR3aa: CASSARSGQGLDTQYF
CDR3nt: TGTGCCAGCAGCGCACGCTCCGGACAGGGTTTGGATACGCAGTATTTT

abundance: few
j_gene: TRBJ1-1
d_gene: -
v_gene: TRBV29-1
CDR3aa: CSVGGQLNPEAFF
CDR3nt: TGCAGCGTTGGGGGGCAGCTGAACCCTGAAGCTTTCTTT

abundance: -
j_gene: TRBJ1-6
d_gene: -
v_gene: TRBV30
CDR3aa: CAWRTVGNSPLHF
CDR3nt: TGTGCCTGGAGGACAGTTGGTAATTCACCCCTCCACTTT

abundance: -
j_gene: TRBJ2-7
d_gene: TRBD1
v_gene: TRBV30
CDR3aa: CAWSVLLSGQGVNGEQYF
CDR3nt: TGTGCCTGGAGTGTACTTTTGTCGGGACAGGGGGTAAATGGCGAGCAGTACTTC

abundance: few
j_gene: TRBJ1-4
d_gene: -
v_gene: TRBV9
CDR3aa: CASSGKEEEKLFF
CDR3nt: TGTGCCAGCAGCGGTAAGGAGGAGGAAAAACTGTTTTTT

abundance: -
j_gene: TRBJ1-1
d_gene: -
v_gene: TRBV5-4
CDR3aa: CASSLGWSAGTEAFF
CDR3nt: TGTGCCAGCAGCTTGGGGTGGAGCGCGGGCACTGAAGCTTTCTTT

abundance: -
j_gene: TRBJ1-1
d_gene: -
v_gene: TRBV4-2
CDR3aa: CASSQERAGLNTEAFF
CDR3nt: TGTGCCAGCAGCCAAGAGCGGGCTGGGTTAAACACTGAAGCTTTCTTT

abundance: few
j_gene: TRBJ1-2
d_gene: -
v_gene: TRBV5-6
CDR3aa: CASSQDTHRNYGYTF
CDR3nt: TGTGCCAGCAGCCAGGATACTCACAGGAACTATGGCTACACCTTC

abundance: -
j_gene: TRBJ1-1
d_gene: -
v_gene: TRBV27
CDR3aa: CASSQDRSMNTEAFF
CDR3nt: TGTGCCAGCAGTCAGGACAGAAGCATGAACACTGAAGCTTTCTTT

abundance: -
j_gene: TRBJ2-1
d_gene: TRBD2
v_gene: TRBV4-1
CDR3aa: CASSQGGLAGVFAGNEQFF
CDR3nt: TGCGCCAGCAGCCAGGGGGGACTAGCGGGGGTCTTTGCGGGGAATGAGCAGTTCTTC

abundance: -
j_gene: TRBJ2-3
d_gene: TRBD1
v_gene: TRBV7-6
CDR3aa: CTSSFPGGDTQYF
CDR3nt: TGTACCAGCAGCTTTCCAGGGGGCGATACGCAGTATTTT

abundance: -
j_gene: TRBJ2-4
d_gene: -
v_gene: TRBV6-1
CDR3aa: CASRRGQGVVQYF
CDR3nt: TGTGCCAGCAGGCGGGGGCAGGGAGTCGTTCAGTACTTC

abundance: few
j_gene: TRBJ2-5
d_gene: -
v_gene: TRBV29-1
CDR3aa: CSVEAIGRETQYF
CDR3nt: TGCAGCGTTGAAGCGATAGGGAGGGAGACCCAGTACTTC

abundance: few
j_gene: TRBJ2-1
d_gene: -
v_gene: TRBV10-3
CDR3aa: CAISDIRDYNEQFF
CDR3nt: TGTGCCATCAGTGATATACGAGATTACAATGAGCAGTTCTTC

abundance: -
j_gene: TRBJ1-1
d_gene: -
v_gene: TRBV6-5
CDR3aa: CASSPTVNTEAFF
CDR3nt: TGTGCCAGCAGTCCAACAGTGAACACTGAAGCTTTCTTT

abundance: -
j_gene: TRBJ2-7
d_gene: -
v_gene: TRBV28
CDR3aa: CASSLGQNYEQYF
CDR3nt: TGTGCCAGCAGTTTAGGACAAAACTACGAGCAGTACTTC

abundance: many
j_gene: TRBJ1-2
d_gene: TRBD1
v_gene: TRBV28
CDR3aa: CASTRQGAPGYTF
CDR3nt: TGTGCCAGCACCCGACAGGGGGCGCCCGGCTACACCTTC

abundance: once
j_gene: TRBJ1-3
d_gene: -
v_gene: TRBV6-1
CDR3aa: CASTARGTPGNTIYF
CDR3nt: TGTGCCAGCACTGCCCGAGGGACACCCGGAAACACCATATATTTT

abundance: medium-sized
j_gene: TRBJ1-4
d_gene: TRBD1
v_gene: TRBV28
CDR3aa: CASSRGQGREKLFF
CDR3nt: TGTGCCAGCAGCCGCGGACAGGGTCGCGAAAAACTGTTTTTT

abundance: few
j_gene: TRBJ1-1
d_gene: -
v_gene: TRBV6-5
CDR3aa: CASMARSILNTEAFF
CDR3nt: TGTGCCAGCATGGCGAGGTCTATACTGAACACTGAAGCTTTCTTT

abundance: -
j_gene: TRBJ2-2
d_gene: TRBD1
v_gene: TRBV9
CDR3aa: CASSELQGVGTGELFF
CDR3nt: TGTGCCAGCAGCGAATTACAGGGGGTCGGCACCGGGGAGCTGTTTTTT

abundance: -
j_gene: TRBJ1-6
d_gene: TRBD1
v_gene: TRBV30
CDR3aa: CAWRNRGTDNSPLHF
CDR3nt: TGTGCCTGGAGAAACAGGGGCACTGATAATTCACCCCTCCACTTT

abundance: -
j_gene: TRBJ2-2
d_gene: -
v_gene: TRBV7-9
CDR3aa: CASKTDLLGTGELFF
CDR3nt: TGTGCCAGCAAGACAGACTTACTTGGTACCGGGGAGCTGTTTTTT

abundance: few
j_gene: TRBJ2-3
d_gene: TRBD2
v_gene: TRBV19
CDR3aa: CASSAGLAGGLLDTQYF
CDR3nt: TGTGCCAGTAGTGCGGGACTAGCGGGGGGCCTGTTGGATACGCAGTATTTT

abundance: few
j_gene: TRBJ1-1
d_gene: TRBD1
v_gene: TRBV5-1
CDR3aa: CASSLVSPGTVNTEAFF
CDR3nt: TGCGCCAGCAGCTTGGTTTCACCCGGGACAGTGAACACTGAAGCTTTCTTT

abundance: -
j_gene: TRBJ1-2
d_gene: TRBD1
v_gene: TRBV5-1
CDR3aa: CASSPQQTGTTYGYTF
CDR3nt: TGCGCCAGCAGCCCCCAGCAGACAGGGACAACCTATGGCTACACCTTC

abundance: -
j_gene: TRBJ1-2
d_gene: TRBD1
v_gene: TRBV6-5
CDR3aa: CASSYSDAQGFGYTF
CDR3nt: TGTGCCAGCAGTTACTCCGATGCACAGGGGTTTGGCTACACCTTC

abundance: -
j_gene: TRBJ2-1
d_gene: TRBD2
v_gene: TRBV5-1
CDR3aa: CASSFSGGGNEQFF
CDR3nt: TGCGCCAGCAGCTTTAGTGGGGGGGGCAATGAGCAGTTCTTC

abundance: -
j_gene: TRBJ2-1
d_gene: TRBD2
v_gene: TRBV5-1
CDR3aa: CASSRAGGPRYNEQFF
CDR3nt: TGCGCCAGCAGTCGAGCGGGGGGGCCGAGGTACAATGAGCAGTTCTTC

abundance: -
j_gene: TRBJ2-7
d_gene: -
v_gene: TRBV12-5
CDR3aa: CASGPQYPKQGGEQYF
CDR3nt: TGTGCTAGTGGCCCTCAGTACCCCAAACAGGGCGGCGAGCAGTACTTC

abundance: -
j_gene: TRBJ1-2
d_gene: -
v_gene: TRBV6-5
CDR3aa: CASRTGVGGYTF
CDR3nt: TGTGCCAGCAGGACAGGCGTTGGAGGCTACACCTTC

abundance: -
j_gene: TRBJ2-1
d_gene: -
v_gene: TRBV6-1
CDR3aa: CASWRADYNEQFF
CDR3nt: TGTGCCAGCTGGAGAGCTGATTACAATGAGCAGTTCTTC

abundance: few
j_gene: TRBJ1-1
d_gene: -
v_gene: TRBV6-1
CDR3aa: CASSKGEKEAFF
CDR3nt: TGTGCCAGCAGCAAGGGAGAAAAAGAGGCTTTCTTT

abundance: -
j_gene: TRBJ2-7
d_gene: TRBD2
v_gene: TRBV27
CDR3aa: CASRGSGSSYEQYF
CDR3nt: TGTGCCAGCAGGGGTAGCGGGAGCTCCTACGAGCAGTACTTC

abundance: once
j_gene: TRBJ2-5
d_gene: TRBD2
v_gene: TRBV5-1
CDR3aa: CASSLGGTKETQYF
CDR3nt: TGCGCCAGCAGCTTGGGAGGGACTAAGGAGACCCAGTACTTC

abundance: -
j_gene: TRBJ2-6
d_gene: TRBD1
v_gene: TRBV5-5
CDR3aa: CASSPPDRGAGANVLTF
CDR3nt: TGTGCCAGCAGCCCCCCGGACAGGGGGGCTGGGGCCAACGTCCTGACTTTC

abundance: -
j_gene: TRBJ1-2
d_gene: TRBD1
v_gene: TRBV5-1
CDR3aa: CASSRQGEVYGYTF
CDR3nt: TGCGCCAGCAGCCGACAGGGAGAGGTCTATGGCTACACCTTC

abundance: -
j_gene: TRBJ1-1
d_gene: -
v_gene: TRBV19
CDR3aa: CASGQLLNTEAFF
CDR3nt: TGTGCCAGTGGACAGCTTCTGAACACTGAAGCTTTCTTT

abundance: -
j_gene: TRBJ2-1
d_gene: TRBD2
v_gene: TRBV7-2
CDR3aa: CASSLGTSVSYNEQFF
CDR3nt: TGTGCCAGCAGCTTAGGGACTAGCGTCTCCTACAATGAGCAGTTCTTC

abundance: few
j_gene: TRBJ2-4
d_gene: -
v_gene: TRBV5-1
CDR3aa: CASSSEGFVENIQYF
CDR3nt: TGCGCCAGCAGCTCGGAGGGATTTGTAGAAAACATTCAGTACTTC

abundance: -
j_gene: TRBJ1-4
d_gene: -
v_gene: TRBV28
CDR3aa: CASRQWGGGIGNEKLFF
CDR3nt: TGTGCCAGCAGGCAATGGGGAGGGGGTATAGGGAATGAAAAACTGTTTTTT

abundance: -
j_gene: TRBJ1-1
d_gene: TRBD1
v_gene: TRBV7-8
CDR3aa: CASSSRTGVGTEAFF
CDR3nt: TGTGCCAGCAGCTCCCGGACAGGGGTGGGCACTGAAGCTTTCTTT

abundance: -
j_gene: TRBJ1-4
d_gene: -
v_gene: TRBV6-5
CDR3aa: CASSYSLPNSNEKLFF
CDR3nt: TGTGCCAGCAGTTACTCCCTCCCTAACTCTAATGAAAAACTGTTTTTT